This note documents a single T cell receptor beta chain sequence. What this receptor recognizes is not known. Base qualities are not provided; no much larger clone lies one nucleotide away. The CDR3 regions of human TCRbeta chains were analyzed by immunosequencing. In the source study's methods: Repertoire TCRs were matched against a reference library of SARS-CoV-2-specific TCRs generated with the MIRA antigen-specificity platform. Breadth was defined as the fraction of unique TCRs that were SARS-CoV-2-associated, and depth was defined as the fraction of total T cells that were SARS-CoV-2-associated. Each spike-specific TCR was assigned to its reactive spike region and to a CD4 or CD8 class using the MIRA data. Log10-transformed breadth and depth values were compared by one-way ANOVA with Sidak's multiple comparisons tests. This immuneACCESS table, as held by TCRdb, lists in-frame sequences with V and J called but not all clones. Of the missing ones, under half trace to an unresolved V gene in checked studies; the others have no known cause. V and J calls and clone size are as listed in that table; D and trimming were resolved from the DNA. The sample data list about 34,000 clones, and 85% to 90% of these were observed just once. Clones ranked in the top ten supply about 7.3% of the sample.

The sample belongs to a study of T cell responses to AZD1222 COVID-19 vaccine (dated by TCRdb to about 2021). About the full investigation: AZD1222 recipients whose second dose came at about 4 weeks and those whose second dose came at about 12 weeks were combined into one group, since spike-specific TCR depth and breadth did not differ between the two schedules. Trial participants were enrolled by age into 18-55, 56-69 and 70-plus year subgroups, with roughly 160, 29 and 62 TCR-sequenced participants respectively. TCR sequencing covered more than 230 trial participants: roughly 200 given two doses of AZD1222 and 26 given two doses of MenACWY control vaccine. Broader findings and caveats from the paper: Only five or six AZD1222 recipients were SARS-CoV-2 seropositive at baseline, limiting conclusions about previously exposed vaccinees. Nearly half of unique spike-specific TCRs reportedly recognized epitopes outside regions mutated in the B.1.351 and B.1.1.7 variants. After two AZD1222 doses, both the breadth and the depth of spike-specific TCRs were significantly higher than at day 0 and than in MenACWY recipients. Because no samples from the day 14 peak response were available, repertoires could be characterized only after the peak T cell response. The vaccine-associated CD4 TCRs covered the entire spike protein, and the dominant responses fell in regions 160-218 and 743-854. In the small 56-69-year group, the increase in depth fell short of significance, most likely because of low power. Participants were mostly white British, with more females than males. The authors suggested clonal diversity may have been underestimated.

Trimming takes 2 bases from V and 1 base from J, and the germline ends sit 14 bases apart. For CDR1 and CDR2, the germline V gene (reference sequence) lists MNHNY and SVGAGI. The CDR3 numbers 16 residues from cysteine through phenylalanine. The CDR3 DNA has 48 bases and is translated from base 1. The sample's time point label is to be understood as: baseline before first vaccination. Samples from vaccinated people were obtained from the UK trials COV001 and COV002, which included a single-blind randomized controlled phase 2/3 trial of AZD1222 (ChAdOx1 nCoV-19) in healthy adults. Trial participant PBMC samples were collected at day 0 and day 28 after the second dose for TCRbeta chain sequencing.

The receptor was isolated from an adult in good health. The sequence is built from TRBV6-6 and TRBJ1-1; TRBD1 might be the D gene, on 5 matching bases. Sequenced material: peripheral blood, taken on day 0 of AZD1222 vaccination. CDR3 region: CASSYTSEGPNTEAFF. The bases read TGTGCCAGCAGTTACACTTCAGAGGGGCCGAACACTGAAGCTTTCTTT.